This is a list of T cell receptor beta chains from one sample in a study of blood T cell repertoires in COVID-19. The method was immunoSEQ multiplex PCR; TCRdb's version includes in-frame clones alone and lacks a portion of them. The data contain 200,000 to 250,000 clones, 75% to 85% of them seen just once; the ten biggest clones take up 7.5%. Sample: peripheral blood. Receptor source: a woman at least 80 years old with COVID-19, enrolled during active disease. Each CDR3 is given with its conserved first and last residue. The D gene is left open where the match is weak. Clone size is stated in some rows and not others, as once, few, many or a class when expanded.

>TRBV20-1|TRBJ2-1|-|-
CSASVLVQQFF
TGCAGTGCTAGTGTTTTAGTTCAGCAGTTCTTC
>TRBV28|TRBJ1-2|TRBD1|-
CASSWTGSNYGYTF
TGTGCCAGCAGTTGGACAGGAAGTAACTATGGCTACACCTTC
>TRBV7-2|TRBJ1-2|TRBD1|-
CASRTGGTNYGYTF
TGTGCCAGCAGGACAGGGGGTACTAACTATGGCTACACCTTC
>TRBV5-6|TRBJ1-1|-|-
CASSFREVMNTEAFF
TGTGCCAGCAGCTTCAGAGAGGTGATGAACACTGAAGCTTTCTTT
>TRBV4-1|TRBJ1-2|-|-
CASSQVGQNYGYTF
TGCGCCAGCAGCCAAGTTGGACAGAACTATGGCTACACCTTC
>TRBV4-1|TRBJ2-3|-|-
CASSPAPLATGTDTQYF
TGCGCCAGCAGCCCCGCTCCCCTAGCGACAGGCACAGATACGCAGTATTTT
>TRBV5-1|TRBJ1-1|-|-
CASSPDWNTEAFF
TGCGCCAGCAGCCCTGACTGGAACACTGAAGCTTTCTTT
>TRBV9|TRBJ2-7|TRBD1|-
CASSVGWDRGSYEQYF
TGTGCCAGCAGCGTAGGCTGGGACAGGGGCTCCTACGAGCAGTACTTC
>TRBV7-2|TRBJ1-6|-|few
CASSASGTKYNSPLHF
TGTGCCAGCAGCGCTAGTGGGACAAAGTATAATTCACCCCTCCACTTT
>TRBV5-5|TRBJ1-2|TRBD1|-
CASSQGAQGNYGYTF
TGTGCCAGCAGCCAGGGGGCGCAAGGGAACTATGGCTACACCTTC
>TRBV5-1|TRBJ2-2|TRBD1|once
CASSDGTGYSVGELFF
TGCGCCAGCAGCGACGGGACAGGTTATAGCGTCGGGGAGCTGTTTTTT
>TRBV9|TRBJ1-6|-|-
CASSVAPNEWDTNSPLHF
TGTGCCAGCAGCGTAGCCCCTAATGAGTGGGACACTAATTCACCCCTCCACTTT
>TRBV6-2/TRBV6-3|TRBJ1-1|-|few
CASSYWAGDGNTEAFF
TGTGCCAGCAGTTACTGGGCAGGGGATGGAAACACTGAAGCTTTCTTT
>TRBV7-3|TRBJ2-1|TRBD2|-
CASSLGTSANEQFF
TGTGCCAGCAGCTTAGGGACTAGCGCGAATGAGCAGTTCTTC
>TRBV27|TRBJ2-2|-|-
CASRSGFPNTGELFF
TGTGCCAGCAGAAGCGGGTTTCCTAACACCGGGGAGCTGTTTTTT
>TRBV5-1|TRBJ1-1|-|-
CASSSQGRGNAEAFF
TGCGCCAGCAGCTCGCAGGGTAGGGGGAACGCTGAAGCTTTCTTT
>TRBV7-2|TRBJ2-1|-|-
CASSPEAGWNEQFF
TGTGCCAGCAGCCCCGAAGCGGGTTGGAATGAGCAGTTCTTC
>TRBV12-3/TRBV12-4|TRBJ1-2|TRBD1|-
CASSSDRGYGYTF
TGTGCCAGCAGTTCGGACAGGGGCTATGGCTACACCTTC
>TRBV15|TRBJ2-1|-|-
CATSREWGVYNEQFF
TGTGCCACCAGCAGAGAGTGGGGGGTCTACAATGAGCAGTTCTTC
>TRBV11-2|TRBJ2-3|TRBD2|-
CASSTGTSGGATDTQYF
TGTGCCAGCTCCACCGGGACTAGCGGGGGGGCCACAGATACGCAGTATTTT
>TRBV6-5|TRBJ2-7|TRBD1|once
CASRTGTGLYEQYF
TGTGCCAGCAGAACCGGGACAGGGCTTTACGAGCAGTACTTC
>TRBV4-1|TRBJ2-7|TRBD2|-
CASSLGAGGSSYEQYF
TGCGCCAGCAGCCTGGGGGCGGGAGGCTCCAGCTACGAGCAGTACTTC
>TRBV2|TRBJ2-2|-|few
CASSGAKLNTGELFF
TGTGCCAGCAGTGGTGCGAAGCTGAACACCGGGGAGCTGTTTTTT
>TRBV29-1|TRBJ1-2|-|-
CSVPTENYGYTF
TGCAGCGTACCGACAGAGAACTATGGCTACACCTTC
>TRBV7-2|TRBJ2-7|TRBD2|-
CASSSSGAGVGALTYEQYF
TGTGCCAGCAGTTCTAGCGGGGCGGGAGTTGGAGCCCTTACCTACGAGCAGTACTTC
>TRBV3-1/TRBV3-2|TRBJ1-1|-|few
CASSQSGYTEAFF
TGTGCCAGCAGCCAAAGCGGTTACACTGAAGCTTTCTTT
>TRBV28|TRBJ1-6|-|-
CASSLTPRTPLHF
TGTGCCAGCTCTCTCACCCCCAGAACACCCCTCCACTTT
>TRBV27|TRBJ2-4|TRBD2|-
CASSLLAGGGVQYF
TGTGCCAGCAGTTTACTAGCGGGAGGGGGGGTTCAGTACTTC
>TRBV30|TRBJ2-3|TRBD2|-
CAWSSSGGRADTQYF
TGTGCCTGGAGTTCTAGCGGGGGGCGTGCAGATACGCAGTATTTT
>TRBV12-3/TRBV12-4|TRBJ1-2|TRBD1|-
CASSRTGVDGYTF
TGTGCCAGCAGCCGGACAGGGGTCGATGGCTACACCTTC
>TRBV16|TRBJ2-2|TRBD2|once
CASSQSRLARNTGELFF
TGTGCCAGCAGCCAATCAAGACTAGCGCGAAACACCGGGGAGCTGTTTTTT
>TRBV18|TRBJ2-5|-|-
CASSPTVQGTQYF
TGTGCCAGCTCACCGACAGTCCAGGGGACCCAGTACTTC
>TRBV18|TRBJ2-7|-|-
CASSLQERAEQYF
TGTGCCAGCTCGTTACAGGAGCGGGCCGAGCAGTACTTC
>TRBV3-1/TRBV3-2|TRBJ2-7|-|-
CASSAPQGSYEQYF
TGTGCCAGCAGCGCCCCACAGGGTTCCTACGAGCAGTACTTC
>TRBV5-4|TRBJ1-2|-|-
CASSLARGGYTF
TGTGCCAGCAGCTTGGCCAGGGGTGGCTACACCTTC
>TRBV7-2|TRBJ2-4|TRBD2|-
CASSVSGRMGKNIQYF
TGTGCCAGCAGCGTTAGCGGGAGAATGGGCAAAAACATTCAGTACTTC
>TRBV3-1/TRBV3-2|TRBJ2-1|TRBD2|-
CASSQDRGSGGNNEQFF
TGTGCCAGCAGCCAAGATCGGGGTAGCGGGGGGAACAATGAGCAGTTCTTC
>TRBV4-2|TRBJ2-1|-|few
CASSQSRQGKGHLNEQFF
TGTGCCAGCAGCCAATCCCGGCAGGGCAAAGGACACCTCAATGAGCAGTTCTTC
>TRBV27|TRBJ1-6|-|-
CASGSSSYNSPLHF
TGTGCCAGCGGGAGTTCGTCCTATAATTCACCCCTCCACTTT
>TRBV5-1|TRBJ1-1|-|-
CASSLNVAAEAFF
TGCGCCAGCAGCTTGAACGTGGCAGCTGAAGCTTTCTTT
>TRBV7-9|TRBJ1-1|TRBD1|-
CASSRQGGVAFF
TGTGCCAGCAGCAGACAGGGAGGTGTAGCTTTCTTT
>TRBV27|TRBJ2-1|TRBD1|-
CASRGQGASRFYNEQFF
TGTGCCAGCAGGGGACAGGGGGCGTCTAGGTTCTACAATGAGCAGTTCTTC
>TRBV7-8|TRBJ2-7|-|few
CASSPSYEQYF
TGTGCCAGCAGCCCCAGCTACGAGCAGTACTTC
>TRBV27|TRBJ1-2|TRBD1|-
CASRTHPGGNYGYTF
TGTGCCAGCAGGACCCATCCAGGGGGTAACTATGGCTACACCTTC
>TRBV28|TRBJ1-2|-|-
CASVTGSYGYTF
TGTGCCAGCGTTACAGGGAGCTATGGCTACACCTTC
>TRBV6-2/TRBV6-3|TRBJ1-2|-|-
CASSYSIPGARGYTF
TGTGCCAGCAGTTACTCGATACCAGGGGCGCGTGGCTACACCTTC